This T cell receptor beta chain came from a study of T-cell memory formation after mild COVID-19. Libraries for TCRalpha and TCRbeta carried sample barcodes and unique molecular identifiers via 5'RACE. TCRdb analysed the 5' RACE reads with MiXCR anew, one entry per CDR3 protein. The sample includes roughly 350,000 distinct CDR3 sequences, around 21% seen only once; the top ten take around 13%. Germline V gene data show CDR1 as MNHEY and CDR2 as SVGEGT. With V trimmed by 1 base and J by 8 bases, 9 bases remained unmatched. The CDR3 has 15 amino acids. Study results and limitations: Pre-infection memory already had some responding clones, implying cross-reactive memory joined.

The sample holds a few counts of this clonotype. Its antigen is not identified. The sample consisted of PBMCs or a T cell subset sorted from them (not recorded which). This clonotype originated in an adult woman who had mild COVID-19 (a few samples of this study predate the infection). Cell type and time point are not known. J is TRBJ1-2 and V is TRBV6-2 or TRBV6-3, with TRBD1 matching over 8 bases. The CDR3 is CASSYFGQGGGGYTF. The DNA for the CDR3 is TGTGCCAGCAGTTACTTCGGACAGGGAGGAGGAGGCTACACCTTC.